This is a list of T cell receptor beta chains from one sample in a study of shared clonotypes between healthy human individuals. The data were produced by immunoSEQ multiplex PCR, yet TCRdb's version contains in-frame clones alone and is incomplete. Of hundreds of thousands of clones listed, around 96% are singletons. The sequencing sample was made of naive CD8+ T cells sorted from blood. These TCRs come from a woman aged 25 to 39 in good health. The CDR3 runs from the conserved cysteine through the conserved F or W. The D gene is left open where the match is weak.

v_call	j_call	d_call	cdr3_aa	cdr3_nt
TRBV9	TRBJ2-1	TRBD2	CASSVPSGRSGEQFF	TGTGCCAGCAGCGTCCCTAGCGGGAGGTCGGGTGAGCAGTTCTTC
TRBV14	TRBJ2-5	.	CASSQFRETQYF	TGTGCCAGCAGCCAGTTCCGGGAGACCCAGTACTTC
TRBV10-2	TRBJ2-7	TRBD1	CASSESLWDRGYEQYF	TGCGCCAGCAGTGAGTCTCTCTGGGACAGGGGCTACGAGCAGTACTTC
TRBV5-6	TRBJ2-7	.	CASSLGIGGYEQYF	TGTGCCAGCAGCTTGGGAATAGGGGGCTACGAGCAGTACTTC
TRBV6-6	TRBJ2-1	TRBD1	CASTGTGLSEQFF	TGTGCCAGCACCGGGACAGGGCTAAGTGAGCAGTTCTTC
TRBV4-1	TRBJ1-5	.	CASSLTRVQGNQPQHF	TGCGCCAGCAGCCTCACTCGGGTTCAGGGCAATCAGCCCCAGCATTTT
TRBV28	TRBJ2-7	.	CASSSWALSGNYEQYF	TGTGCCAGCAGTTCTTGGGCTCTGTCGGGAAACTACGAGCAGTACTTC
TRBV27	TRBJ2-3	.	CASREKPSDTQYF	TGTGCCAGCAGGGAAAAACCCTCAGATACGCAGTATTTT
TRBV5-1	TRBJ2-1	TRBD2	CASSPRWGEGSSYNEQFF	TGCGCCAGCAGCCCCAGGTGGGGGGAGGGAAGCTCCTACAATGAGCAGTTCTTC
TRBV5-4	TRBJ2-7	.	CASSHDGAGEIYEQYF	TGTGCCAGCAGCCATGATGGGGCAGGGGAGATATACGAGCAGTACTTC
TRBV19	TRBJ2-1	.	CASSIAGVEGYNEQFF	TGTGCCAGTAGTATAGCAGGGGTCGAAGGGTACAATGAGCAGTTCTTC
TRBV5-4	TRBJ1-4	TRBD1	CASSLAETGVSDEKLFF	TGTGCCAGCAGCTTGGCCGAGACAGGGGTTTCCGATGAAAAACTGTTTTTT
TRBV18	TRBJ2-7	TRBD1	CASSPRQGLISYEQYF	TGTGCCAGCTCACCGAGACAGGGGCTAATCAGTTACGAGCAGTACTTC
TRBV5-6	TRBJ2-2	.	CASSPRSWAAGYTGELFF	TGTGCCAGCAGCCCGCGGTCCTGGGCTGCGGGGTACACCGGGGAGCTGTTTTTT
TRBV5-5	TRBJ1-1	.	CASSLWGSGTEAFF	TGTGCCAGCAGCTTGTGGGGGTCCGGCACTGAAGCTTTCTTT
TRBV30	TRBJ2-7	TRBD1	CARGGDRGYEQYF	TGTGCCCGGGGGGGGGACAGGGGATACGAGCAGTACTTC
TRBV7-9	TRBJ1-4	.	CASSFVGEKLFF	TGTGCCAGCAGCTTCGTAGGGGAAAAACTGTTTTTT
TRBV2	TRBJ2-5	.	CASSDWVETQYF	TGTGCCAGCAGTGATTGGGTAGAGACCCAGTACTTC
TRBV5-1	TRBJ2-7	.	CASSLELGGYEQYF	TGCGCCAGCAGCTTGGAGCTGGGAGGCTACGAGCAGTACTTC
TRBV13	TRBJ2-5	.	CASSLGRKETQYF	TGTGCCAGCAGCTTGGGCAGGAAAGAGACCCAGTACTTC
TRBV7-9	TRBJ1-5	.	CASSPGRGEAQPQHF	TGTGCCAGCAGCCCAGGGCGAGGGGAGGCTCAGCCCCAGCATTTT
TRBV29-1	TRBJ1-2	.	CSVEDPGNYGYTF	TGCAGCGTTGAAGATCCGGGAAACTATGGCTACACCTTC